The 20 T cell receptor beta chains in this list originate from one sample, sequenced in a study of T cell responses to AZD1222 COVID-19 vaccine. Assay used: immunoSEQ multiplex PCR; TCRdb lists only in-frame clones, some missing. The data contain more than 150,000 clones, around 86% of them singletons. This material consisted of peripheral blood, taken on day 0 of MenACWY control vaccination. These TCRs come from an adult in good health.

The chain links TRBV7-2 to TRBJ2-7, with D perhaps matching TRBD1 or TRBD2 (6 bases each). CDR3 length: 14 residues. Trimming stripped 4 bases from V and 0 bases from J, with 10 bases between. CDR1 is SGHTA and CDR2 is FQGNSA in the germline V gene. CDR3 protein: CASSSRGHSYEQYF. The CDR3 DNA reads TGTGCCAGCAGCTCCCGGGGGCACTCCTACGAGCAGTACTTC.

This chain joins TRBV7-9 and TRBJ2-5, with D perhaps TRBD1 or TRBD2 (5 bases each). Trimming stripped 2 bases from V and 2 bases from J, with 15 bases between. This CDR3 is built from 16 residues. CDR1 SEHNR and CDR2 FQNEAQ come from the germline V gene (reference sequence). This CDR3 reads CASSLSSGGRQETQYF. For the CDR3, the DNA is TGTGCCAGCAGCTTATCGTCTGGGGGTCGACAAGAGACCCAGTACTTC.

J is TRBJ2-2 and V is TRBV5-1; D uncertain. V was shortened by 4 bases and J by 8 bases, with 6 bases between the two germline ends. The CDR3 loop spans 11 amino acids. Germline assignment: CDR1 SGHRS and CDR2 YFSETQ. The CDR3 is CASSAPGELFF. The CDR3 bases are TGCGCCAGCAGCGCCCCAGGGGAGCTGTTTTTT.

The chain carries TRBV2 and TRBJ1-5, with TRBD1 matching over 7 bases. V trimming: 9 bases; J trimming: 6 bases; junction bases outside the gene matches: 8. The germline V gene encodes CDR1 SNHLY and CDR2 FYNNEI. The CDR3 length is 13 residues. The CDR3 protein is CARGQDRGQPQHF. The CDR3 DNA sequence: TGTGCCAGAGGACAGGATAGGGGTCAGCCCCAGCATTTT.

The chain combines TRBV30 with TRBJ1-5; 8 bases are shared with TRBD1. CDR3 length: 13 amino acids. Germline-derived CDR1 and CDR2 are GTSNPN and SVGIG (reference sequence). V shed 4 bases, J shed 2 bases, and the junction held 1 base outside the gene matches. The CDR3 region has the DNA TGTGCCTGGACAGGGGGCCGCAATCAGCCCCAGCATTTT. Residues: CAWTGGRNQPQHF. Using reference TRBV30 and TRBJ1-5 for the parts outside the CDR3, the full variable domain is SQTIHQWPATLVQPVGSPLSLECTVEGTSNPNLYWYRQAAGRGLQLLFYSVGIGQISSEVPQNLSASRPQDRQFILSSKKLLLSDSGFYLCAWTGGRNQPQHFGDGTRLSIL.

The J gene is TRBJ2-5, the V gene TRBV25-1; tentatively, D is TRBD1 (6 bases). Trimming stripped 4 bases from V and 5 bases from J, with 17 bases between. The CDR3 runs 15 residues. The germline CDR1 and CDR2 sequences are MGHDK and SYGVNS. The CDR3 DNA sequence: TGTGCCAGCAGTGTACGGGACAAGGCTGCGGAGACCCAGTACTTC. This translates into CASSVRDKAAETQYF.

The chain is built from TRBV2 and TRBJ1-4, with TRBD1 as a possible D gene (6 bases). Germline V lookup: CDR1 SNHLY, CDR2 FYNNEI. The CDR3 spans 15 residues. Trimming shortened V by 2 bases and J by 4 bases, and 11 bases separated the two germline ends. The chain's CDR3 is CASSEFQGHNEKLFF. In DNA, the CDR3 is TGTGCCAGCAGTGAATTCCAGGGGCATAATGAAAAACTGTTTTTT.

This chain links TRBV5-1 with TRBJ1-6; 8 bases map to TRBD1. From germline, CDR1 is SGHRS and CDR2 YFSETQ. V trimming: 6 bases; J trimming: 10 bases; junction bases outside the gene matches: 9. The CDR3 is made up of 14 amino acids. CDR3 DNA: TGCGCCAGCACCGTCTCCGGGACAGGCTCACCCCTCCACTTT. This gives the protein CASTVSGTGSPLHF.

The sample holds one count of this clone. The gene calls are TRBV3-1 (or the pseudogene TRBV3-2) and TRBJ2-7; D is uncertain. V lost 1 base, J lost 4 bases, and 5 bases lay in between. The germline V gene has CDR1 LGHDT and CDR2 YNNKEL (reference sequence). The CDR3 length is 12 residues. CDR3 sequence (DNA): TGTGCCAGCAGCCAAGGATTGTACGAGCAGTACTTC. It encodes CASSQGLYEQYF.

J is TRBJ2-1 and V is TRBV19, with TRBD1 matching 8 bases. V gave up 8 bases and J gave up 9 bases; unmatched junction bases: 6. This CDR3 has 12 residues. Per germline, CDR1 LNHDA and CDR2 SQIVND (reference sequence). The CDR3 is CASGQGIGEQFF. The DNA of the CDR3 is TGTGCCAGTGGACAGGGCATAGGTGAGCAGTTCTTC.

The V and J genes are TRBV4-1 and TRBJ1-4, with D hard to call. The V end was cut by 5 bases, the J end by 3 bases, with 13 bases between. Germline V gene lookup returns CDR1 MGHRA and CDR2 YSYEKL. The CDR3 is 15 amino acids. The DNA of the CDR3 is TGCGCCAGCAGCGTGTCGGGCCAGGCTAATGAAAAACTGTTTTTT. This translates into CASSVSGQANEKLFF.

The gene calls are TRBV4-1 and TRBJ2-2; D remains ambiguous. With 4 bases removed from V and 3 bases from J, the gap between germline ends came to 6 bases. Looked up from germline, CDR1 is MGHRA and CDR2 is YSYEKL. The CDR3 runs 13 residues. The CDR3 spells CASSLGYTGELFF. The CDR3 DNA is TGCGCCAGCAGCCTAGGTTACACCGGGGAGCTGTTTTTT.

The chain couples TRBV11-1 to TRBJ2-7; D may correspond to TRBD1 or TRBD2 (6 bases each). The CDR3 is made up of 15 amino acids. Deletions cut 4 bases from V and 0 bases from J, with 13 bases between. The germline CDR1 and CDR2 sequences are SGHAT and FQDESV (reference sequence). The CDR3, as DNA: TGTGCCAGCAGCTACAGTAGGGGGGCCTCCTACGAGCAGTACTTC. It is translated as CASSYSRGASYEQYF.

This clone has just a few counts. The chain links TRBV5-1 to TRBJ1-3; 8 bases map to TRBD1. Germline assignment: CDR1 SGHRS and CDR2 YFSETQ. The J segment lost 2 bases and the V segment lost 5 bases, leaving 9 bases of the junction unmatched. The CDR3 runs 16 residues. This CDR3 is CASSLDRGTAGNTIYF. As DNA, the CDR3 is TGCGCCAGCAGTCTTGACAGGGGTACGGCTGGAAACACCATATATTTT.

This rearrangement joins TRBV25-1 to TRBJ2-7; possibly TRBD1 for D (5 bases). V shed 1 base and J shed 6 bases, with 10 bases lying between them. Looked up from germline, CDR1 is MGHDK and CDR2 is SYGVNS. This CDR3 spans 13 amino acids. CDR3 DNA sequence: TGTGCCAGCAGTGAATTAGGGGTCGGCGAGCAGTACTTC. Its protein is CASSELGVGEQYF.

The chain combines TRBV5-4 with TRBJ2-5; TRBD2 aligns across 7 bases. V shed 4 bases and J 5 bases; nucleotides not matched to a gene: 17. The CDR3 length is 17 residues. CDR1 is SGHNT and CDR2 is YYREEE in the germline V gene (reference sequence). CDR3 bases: TGTGCCAGCAGCGTGGGGGGAGGCGGACTAGAGCAGGAGACCCAGTACTTC. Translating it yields CASSVGGGGLEQETQYF.

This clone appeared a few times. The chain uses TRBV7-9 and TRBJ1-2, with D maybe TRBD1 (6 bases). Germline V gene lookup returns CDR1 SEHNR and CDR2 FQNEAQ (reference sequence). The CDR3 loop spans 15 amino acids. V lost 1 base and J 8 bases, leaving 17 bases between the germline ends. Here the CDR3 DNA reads TGTGCCAGCAGCTTAGAAATTCAGGGGCCGGGCGGCTACACCTTC. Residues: CASSLEIQGPGGYTF.

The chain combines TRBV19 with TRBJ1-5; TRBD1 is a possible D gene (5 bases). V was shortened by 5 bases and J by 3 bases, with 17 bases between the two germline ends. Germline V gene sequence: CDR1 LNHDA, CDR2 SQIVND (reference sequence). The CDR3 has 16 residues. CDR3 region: CASSPRAAGNNQPQHF. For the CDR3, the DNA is TGTGCCAGTAGTCCCAGGGCCGCCGGGAACAATCAGCCCCAGCATTTT.

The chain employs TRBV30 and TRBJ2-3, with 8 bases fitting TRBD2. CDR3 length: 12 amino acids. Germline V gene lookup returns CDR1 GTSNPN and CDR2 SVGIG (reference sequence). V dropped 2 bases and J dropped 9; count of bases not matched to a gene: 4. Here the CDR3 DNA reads TGTGCCTGGAGTCCGGGAGGGCCGACGCAGTATTTT. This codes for CAWSPGGPTQYF.

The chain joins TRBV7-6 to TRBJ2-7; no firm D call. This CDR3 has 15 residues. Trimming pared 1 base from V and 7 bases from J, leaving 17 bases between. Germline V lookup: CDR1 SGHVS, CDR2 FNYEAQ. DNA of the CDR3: TGTGCCAGCAGCTTAGGAACCACACGGGTTGGGGAGCAGTACTTC. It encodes CASSLGTTRVGEQYF.